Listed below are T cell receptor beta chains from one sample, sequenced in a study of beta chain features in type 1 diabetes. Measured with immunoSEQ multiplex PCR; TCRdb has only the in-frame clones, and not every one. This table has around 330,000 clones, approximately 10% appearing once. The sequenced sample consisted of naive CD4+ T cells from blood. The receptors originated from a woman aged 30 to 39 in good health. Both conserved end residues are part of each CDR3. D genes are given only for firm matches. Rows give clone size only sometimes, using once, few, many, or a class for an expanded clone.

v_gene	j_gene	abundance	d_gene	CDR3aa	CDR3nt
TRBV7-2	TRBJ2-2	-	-	CASKPHPSGNTGELFF	TGTGCCAGCAAGCCCCATCCGAGTGGGAACACCGGGGAGCTGTTTTTT
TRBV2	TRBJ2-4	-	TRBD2	CASSGGGRNIQYF	TGTGCCAGCAGTGGGGGAGGGAGGAACATTCAGTACTTC
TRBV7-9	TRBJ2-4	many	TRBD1	CASSLWDRRNIQYF	TGTGCCAGCAGCTTATGGGACAGGCGAAACATTCAGTACTTC
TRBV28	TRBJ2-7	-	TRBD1	CASSTSSGGVYF	TGTGCCAGCAGCACCTCCTCAGGGGGCGTATACTTC
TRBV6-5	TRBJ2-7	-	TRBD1	CASSPTAGTGGSYF	TGTGCCAGCAGTCCTACGGCCGGGACAGGGGGCAGCTACTTC
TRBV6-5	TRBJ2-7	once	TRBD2	CASSYSQASGRYEQYF	TGTGCCAGCAGTTACTCGCAGGCTAGCGGGAGATACGAGCAGTACTTC
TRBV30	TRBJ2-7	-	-	CAWSTGEEQYF	TGTGCCTGGAGTACGGGGGAAGAGCAGTACTTC
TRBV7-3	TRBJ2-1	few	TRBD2	CASSLRRENYNEQFF	TGTGCCAGCAGCTTACGGCGGGAGAACTACAATGAGCAGTTCTTC
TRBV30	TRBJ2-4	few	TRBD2	CAWSVGSGKGNIQYF	TGTGCCTGGAGTGTGGGGAGCGGGAAAGGTAACATTCAGTACTTC
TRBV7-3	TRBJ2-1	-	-	CASSLNNNEQFF	TGTGCCAGCAGCTTAAACAACAATGAGCAGTTCTTC
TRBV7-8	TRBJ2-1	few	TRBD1	CASSLAWTGGSYNEQFF	TGTGCCAGCAGCTTAGCTTGGACAGGGGGTTCCTACAATGAGCAGTTCTTC
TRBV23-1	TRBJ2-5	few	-	CASSLGGRGETQYF	TGCGCCAGCAGTCTGGGGGGGCGTGGGGAGACCCAGTACTTC
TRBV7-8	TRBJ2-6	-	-	CASSPNGANVLTF	TGTGCCAGCAGCCCTAATGGGGCCAACGTCCTGACTTTC
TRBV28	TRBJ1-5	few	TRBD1	CASTSEGTGVQPQHF	TGTGCCAGCACCTCTGAAGGGACAGGGGTTCAGCCCCAGCATTTT
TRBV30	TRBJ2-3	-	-	CAWTAAADTQYF	TGTGCCTGGACAGCAGCGGCAGATACGCAGTATTTT